A selection of T cell receptor beta chains follows, all from one sample in a study of CD8+ T cells in alopecia areata. Data came from immunoSEQ multiplex PCR; TCRdb stores just in-frame clones and leaves some out. The repertoire holds 200,000 to 250,000 clones, with approximately 52% as singletons. The material was CD4+ T cells sorted from blood, obtained at week 0. These receptor sequences come from a human donor with alopecia areata. Both conserved end residues are part of each CDR3. Fields, in order: V gene, clone size, J gene, D gene, CDR3 DNA, CDR3 protein. The D gene is left open where the match is weak. Some rows mark clone size as missing; the rest say once, few, many or name a class of expanded clone.

>TRBV5-1|few|TRBJ2-7|NA
TGCGCCAGCAGCTTGGGGTACGAGCAGTACTTC
CASSLGYEQYF
>TRBV2|NA|TRBJ2-1|TRBD1
TGTGCCAGCAGTAGGGACAGAGGATCCTACAATGAGCAGTTCTTC
CASSRDRGSYNEQFF
>TRBV30|once|TRBJ2-3|TRBD2
TGTGCCTGGAGTGAACTAGCGAGGGATACGCAGTATTTT
CAWSELARDTQYF
>TRBV7-9|NA|TRBJ2-3|NA
TGTGCCAGCAGCCGCTTGGGGGATACGCAGTATTTT
CASSRLGDTQYF
>TRBV7-3|NA|TRBJ2-1|TRBD2
TGTGCCAGCAGCGTACCGGGACTAGGAAGGAATGAGCAGTTCTTC
CASSVPGLGRNEQFF
>TRBV15|NA|TRBJ2-1|TRBD2
TGTGCCACCAGCAGTGTTCTAGCGGCCTCCTACAATGAGCAGTTCTTC
CATSSVLAASYNEQFF
>TRBV9|few|TRBJ2-3|NA
TGTGCCAGCAGCCCATACACAGATACGCAGTATTTT
CASSPYTDTQYF
>TRBV9|NA|TRBJ2-3|NA
TGTGCCAGCGCGGGAGATACGCAGTATTTT
CASAGDTQYF
>TRBV30|NA|TRBJ2-5|NA
TGTGCCTGGAGTAGGGTGGGAAAAGAGACCCAGTACTTC
CAWSRVGKETQYF
>TRBV7-9|few|TRBJ2-2|NA
TGTGCCAGCAGCTTAGCCTCGGGTATATCCGGGGAGCTGTTTTTT
CASSLASGISGELFF
>TRBV5-1|NA|TRBJ2-1|TRBD1
TGCGCCAGCAGCCCGACAGGGGGCTTTTACAATGAGCAGTTCTTC
CASSPTGGFYNEQFF
>TRBV5-1|NA|TRBJ2-2|TRBD1
TGCGCCAGCAGCCAAGGGGACAGATTCACCGGGGAGCTGTTTTTT
CASSQGDRFTGELFF
>TRBV30|NA|TRBJ1-6|TRBD1
TGTGCCTGGAGTAGGACAGGAGGATCACCCCTCCACTTT
CAWSRTGGSPLHF
>TRBV2|NA|TRBJ1-1|NA
TGTGCCAGCAGCGGCCAGGTTAACACTGAAGCTTTCTTT
CASSGQVNTEAFF
>TRBV2|NA|TRBJ2-7|NA
TGTGCCAGCAGTGAAGCGCAAGGGCCGATCTACGAGCAGTACTTC
CASSEAQGPIYEQYF